The rows below give T cell receptor beta chains drawn from one sample of a study of T cells in Graves' hyperthyroidism and ophthalmopathy. TCRdb re-called the multiplex PCR reads through MiXCR, storing one row per CDR3 protein. The data show roughly 160,000 distinct CDR3 sequences, 9.4% seen once. Specimen: blood. The receptor set was obtained from a young woman with Graves' hyperthyroidism that later progressed to Graves' ophthalmopathy. The CDR3 runs from the conserved cysteine through the conserved F or W. The D gene is left open where the match is weak. The size field is filled for only some rows; it gives once, few, many or a size class.

- TRBD2 TRBJ2-2 TRBV12-3/TRBV12-4 16 CASSRTSGSNTGELFF TGTGCCAGCAGTCGGACTAGCGGATCGAACACCGGGGAGCTGTTTTTT
many - TRBJ1-2 TRBV30 12 CAWSVQYEGDTF TGTGCCTGGAGTGTCCAATACGAGGGAGACACCTTC
few - TRBJ2-1 TRBV10-3 13 CAISAEARDEQFF TGTGCCATCAGTGCGGAGGCAAGGGATGAGCAGTTCTTC
many - TRBJ2-5 TRBV6-1 10 CAIYQETQYF TGTGCCATCTACCAAGAGACCCAGTACTTC
- - TRBJ2-2 TRBV30 15 CASDRDYSNTGELFF TGTGCCTCCGACAGGGACTACAGTAACACCGGGGAGCTGTTTTTT
many TRBD2 TRBJ2-1 TRBV30 12 CACSGTRNEQFF TGTGCCTGTAGCGGGACTCGAAATGAGCAGTTCTTC
few TRBD1 TRBJ2-3 TRBV29-1 15 CSVEWGDRGSDTQYF TGCAGCGTTGAATGGGGGGACAGGGGTTCAGATACGCAGTATTTT
many TRBD2 TRBJ2-1 TRBV2 15 CATSRGRGPYNEQFF TGTGCCACCTCGCGGGGGAGGGGACCTTACAATGAGCAGTTCTTC
many TRBD1 TRBJ1-1 TRBV15 16 CATSEERGGSDTEAFF TGTGCCACCAGCGAAGAACGAGGGGGCTCGGACACTGAAGCTTTCTTT
few TRBD2 TRBJ2-3 TRBV14 17 CASSQEALAGATDTQYF TGTGCCAGCAGCCAAGAAGCTCTAGCGGGAGCGACAGATACGCAGTATTTT
many TRBD1 TRBJ2-1 TRBV6-2/TRBV6-3 17 CASRITLGTDRYNEQFF TGTGCCAGCAGAATCACCCTAGGGACAGATAGATACAATGAGCAGTTCTTC
many - TRBJ1-5 TRBV2 13 CASSPRQSPPQHF TGTGCCAGCAGCCCCCGCCAAAGTCCGCCCCAGCATTTT
many TRBD2 TRBJ2-4 TRBV11-2 16 CASSFKLAGGDAIQYF TGTGCCAGCAGCTTTAAACTAGCGGGAGGGGACGCCATTCAGTACTTC
few - TRBJ2-7 TRBV6-1 14 CASSIGAGTYEQYF TGTGCCAGCAGTATCGGGGCGGGAACCTACGAGCAGTACTTC
many TRBD2 TRBJ2-1 TRBV2 17 CASRGPLAGGGGNEQFF TGTGCCAGCAGGGGCCCACTAGCGGGAGGGGGGGGGAATGAGCAGTTCTTC
- - TRBJ1-3 TRBV6-1 14 CASSSPRVGNTIYF TGTGCCAGCAGTTCTCCCCGGGTTGGAAACACCATATATTTT
few - TRBJ1-3 TRBV4-1 17 CASSQGRLGVSGNTIYF TGCGCCAGCAGCCAGGGGCGACTAGGGGTTTCTGGAAACACCATATATTTT
many TRBD1 TRBJ1-1 TRBV2 13 CASNRDRDTEAFF TGTGCCAGCAATAGGGACAGGGACACTGAAGCTTTCTTT
many TRBD2 TRBJ2-1 TRBV12-3/TRBV12-4 17 CASSLITSGSSYNEQFF TGTGCCAGCAGTTTAATCACTAGCGGGAGCTCCTACAATGAGCAGTTCTTC
many TRBD1 TRBJ1-5 TRBV6-1 13 CASSSGGGQPQHF TGTGCCAGCAGTTCAGGGGGCGGTCAGCCCCAGCATTTT
many TRBD1 TRBJ2-5 TRBV18 15 CASSPRWDSQETQYF TGTGCCAGCTCACCACGATGGGACAGCCAAGAGACCCAGTACTTC
few - TRBJ1-2 TRBV19 12 CASSLGAGGYTF TGTGCCAGTAGTCTGGGGGCCGGTGGCTACACCTTC
- - TRBJ1-2 TRBV4-1 16 CASSLMPSNSNYGYTF TGCGCCAGCAGCCTAATGCCGAGCAATTCTAACTATGGCTACACCTTC
many - TRBJ1-1 TRBV7-2 14 CASSFGQLNTEAFF TGTGCCAGCAGCTTTGGACAGCTGAACACTGAAGCTTTCTTT
- TRBD1 TRBJ1-1 TRBV28 13 CASGRGILPEAFF TGTGCCAGTGGCAGGGGGATACTACCTGAAGCTTTCTTT
many - TRBJ2-7 TRBV4-1 17 CASSQGAEPPWDYEQYF TGCGCCAGCAGCCAAGGGGCGGAGCCTCCTTGGGACTACGAGCAGTACTTC
- - TRBJ2-3 TRBV15 17 CATSRDLATEMSDTQYF TGTGCCACCAGCAGAGATCTCGCGACGGAAATGTCAGATACGCAGTATTTT
many TRBD1 TRBJ1-1 TRBV3-1 15 CASSQYRGLVAEAFF TGTGCCAGCAGCCAGTACAGGGGGCTTGTAGCTGAAGCTTTCTTT
- TRBD2 TRBJ2-1 TRBV12-3/TRBV12-4 15 CASSLAGVSYNERFF TGTGCCAGCAGTCTAGCGGGGGTGTCCTACAATGAGCGGTTCTTC
many - TRBJ2-7 TRBV20-1 15 CSARNFLQINYEQYF TGCAGTGCTAGAAATTTCTTACAGATAAACTACGAGCAGTACTTC
- - TRBJ1-5 TRBV20-1 13 CSASRGGNQPQHF TGCAGTGCTAGTAGAGGGGGGAATCAGCCCCAGCATTTT
many TRBD1 TRBJ1-5 TRBV4-1 16 CASSQGRTGEDQPQHF TGCGCCAGCAGCCAAGGGAGGACAGGGGAGGATCAGCCCCAGCATTTT
few TRBD1 TRBJ1-1 TRBV9 14 CASSVATGGTEAFF TGTGCCAGCAGCGTAGCGACAGGGGGCACTGAAGCTTTCTTT
many - TRBJ1-6 TRBV6-1 16 CASSDRGSSYNSPLHF TGTGCCAGCAGTGATAGAGGGAGCTCCTATAATTCACCCCTCCACTTT
many TRBD2 TRBJ2-1 TRBV6-1 15 CASSELGGGPGEQFF TGTGCCAGCAGTGAATTGGGGGGGGGACCCGGAGAGCAGTTCTTC
many - TRBJ2-4 TRBV25-1 15 CASSESEVAKNIQYF TGTGCCAGCAGTGAATCGGAAGTAGCCAAAAACATTCAGTACTTC
many - TRBJ1-5 TRBV20-1 15 CSASTGWYSNQPQHF TGCAGTGCTAGTACAGGGTGGTATAGCAATCAGCCCCAGCATTTT
many TRBD1 TRBJ2-1 TRBV6-6 15 CASSYSGTGYNEQFF TGTGCCAGCAGTTACTCTGGGACAGGGTACAATGAGCAGTTCTTC
few TRBD2 TRBJ2-7 TRBV6-5 16 CASWRAGGVSSYEQYF TGTGCCAGCTGGAGAGCGGGGGGCGTCAGCTCCTACGAGCAGTACTTC
many TRBD2 TRBJ2-1 TRBV7-9 18 CASSSYREIQRGGTEQFF TGTGCCAGCAGCTCGTACAGGGAGATCCAGCGGGGGGGCACTGAGCAGTTCTTC
- - TRBJ2-7 TRBV28 20 CATSDLPQRSRPTRDYEQYF TGTGCCACCAGTGATTTGCCCCAACGCAGTAGGCCTACTAGGGACTACGAGCAGTACTTC
many - TRBJ1-2 TRBV30 13 CAWSSGVNYGYTF TGTGCCTGGAGCTCCGGGGTAAACTATGGCTACACCTTC
many TRBD2 TRBJ2-5 TRBV2 15 CASSSLRGDQETQYF TGTGCCAGCAGTTCACTACGGGGGGACCAAGAGACCCAGTACTTC
many TRBD2 TRBJ2-5 TRBV20-1 19 CSARDFGLAGVEGKETQYF TGCAGTGCTAGAGATTTCGGTCTAGCGGGAGTAGAGGGGAAAGAGACCCAGTACTTC
once - TRBJ1-2 TRBV7-9 14 CASSLQVESYGYTF TGTGCCAGCAGCTTACAGGTAGAGAGTTATGGCTACACCTTC
many - TRBJ2-5 TRBV5-1 13 CASSRTDQETQYF TGCGCCAGCAGTCGGACGGACCAAGAGACCCAGTACTTC
many TRBD1 TRBJ1-2 TRBV30 15 CAWSGGDRPFYGYTF TGTGCCTGGAGTGGGGGGGACAGGCCGTTCTATGGCTACACCTTC
many - TRBJ2-7 TRBV12-3/TRBV12-4 13 CASSLMEGYEQYF TGTGCCAGCAGTTTAATGGAGGGGTACGAGCAGTACTTC